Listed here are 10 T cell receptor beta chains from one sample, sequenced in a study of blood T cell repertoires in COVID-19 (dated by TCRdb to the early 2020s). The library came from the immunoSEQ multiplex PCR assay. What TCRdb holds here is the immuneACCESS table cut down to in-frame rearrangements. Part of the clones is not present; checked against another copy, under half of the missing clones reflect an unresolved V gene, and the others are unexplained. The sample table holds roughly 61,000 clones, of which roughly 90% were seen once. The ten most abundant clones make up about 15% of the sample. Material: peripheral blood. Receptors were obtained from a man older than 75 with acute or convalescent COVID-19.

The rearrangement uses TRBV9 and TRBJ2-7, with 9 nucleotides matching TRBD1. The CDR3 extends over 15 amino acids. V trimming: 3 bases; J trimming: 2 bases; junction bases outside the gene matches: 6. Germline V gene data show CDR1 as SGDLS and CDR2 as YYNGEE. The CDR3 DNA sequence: TGTGCCAGCAGCGAAGGACAGGGGACCCCCTACGAGCAGTACTTC. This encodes CASSEGQGTPYEQYF. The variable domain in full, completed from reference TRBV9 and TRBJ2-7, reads DSGVTQTPKHLITATGQRVTLRCSPRSGDLSVYWYQQSLDQGLQFLIQYYNGEERAKGNILERFSAQQFPDLHSELNLSSLELGDSALYFCASSEGQGTPYEQYFGPGTRLTVT.

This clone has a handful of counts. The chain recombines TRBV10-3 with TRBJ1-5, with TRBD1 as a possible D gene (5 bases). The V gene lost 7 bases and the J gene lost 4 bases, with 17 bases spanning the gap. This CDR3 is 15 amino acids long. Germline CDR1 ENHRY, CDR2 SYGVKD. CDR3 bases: TGTGCCATCATGCTTTCGGGCAGGGATAATCAGCCCCAGCATTTT. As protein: CAIMLSGRDNQPQHF.

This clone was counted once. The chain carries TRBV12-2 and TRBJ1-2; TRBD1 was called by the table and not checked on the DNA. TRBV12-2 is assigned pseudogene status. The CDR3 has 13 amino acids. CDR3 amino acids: CASRTRRASGYTF. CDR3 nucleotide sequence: TGTGCAAGTCGAACCCGCAGGGCCTCGGGCTACACCTTC.

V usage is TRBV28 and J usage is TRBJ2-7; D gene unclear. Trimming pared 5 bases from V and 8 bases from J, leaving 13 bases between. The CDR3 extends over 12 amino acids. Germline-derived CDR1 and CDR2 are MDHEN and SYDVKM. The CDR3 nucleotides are TGTGCCAGCAGTACGACAAGTACGAAGCAGTACTTC. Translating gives CASSTTSTKQYF.

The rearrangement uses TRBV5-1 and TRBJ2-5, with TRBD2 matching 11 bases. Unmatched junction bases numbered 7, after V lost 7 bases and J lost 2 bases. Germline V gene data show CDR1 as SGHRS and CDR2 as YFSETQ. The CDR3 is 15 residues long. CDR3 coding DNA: TGCGCCAGCGTTAGGGCTAGCGGGGGGCAAGAGACCCAGTACTTC. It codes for CASVRASGGQETQYF.

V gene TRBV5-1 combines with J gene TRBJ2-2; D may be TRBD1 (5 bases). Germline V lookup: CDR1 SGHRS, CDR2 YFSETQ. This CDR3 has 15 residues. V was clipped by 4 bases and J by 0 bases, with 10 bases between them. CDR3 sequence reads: CASSLDTANTGELFF. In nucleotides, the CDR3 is TGCGCCAGCAGCCTGGACACCGCGAACACCGGGGAGCTGTTTTTT.

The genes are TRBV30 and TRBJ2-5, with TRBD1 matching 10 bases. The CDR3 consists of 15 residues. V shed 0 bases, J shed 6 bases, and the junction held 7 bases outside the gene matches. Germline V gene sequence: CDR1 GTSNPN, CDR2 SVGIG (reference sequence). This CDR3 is CAWSVRDRGEKTQYF. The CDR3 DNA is TGTGCCTGGAGTGTACGGGACAGGGGAGAGAAGACCCAGTACTTC.

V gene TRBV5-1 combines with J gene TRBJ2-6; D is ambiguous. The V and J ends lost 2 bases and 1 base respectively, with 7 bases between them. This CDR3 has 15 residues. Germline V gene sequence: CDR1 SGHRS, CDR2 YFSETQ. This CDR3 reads CASSFPTSGANVLTF. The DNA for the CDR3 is TGCGCCAGCAGCTTCCCGACATCTGGGGCCAACGTCCTGACTTTC.

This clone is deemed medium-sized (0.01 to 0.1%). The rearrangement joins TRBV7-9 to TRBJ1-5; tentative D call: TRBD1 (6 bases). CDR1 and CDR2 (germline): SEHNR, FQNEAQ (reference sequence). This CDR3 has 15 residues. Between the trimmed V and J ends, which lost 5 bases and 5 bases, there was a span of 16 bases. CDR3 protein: CASSQTGGEDQPQHF. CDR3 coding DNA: TGTGCCAGCAGCCAGACGGGGGGCGAGGATCAGCCCCAGCATTTT.

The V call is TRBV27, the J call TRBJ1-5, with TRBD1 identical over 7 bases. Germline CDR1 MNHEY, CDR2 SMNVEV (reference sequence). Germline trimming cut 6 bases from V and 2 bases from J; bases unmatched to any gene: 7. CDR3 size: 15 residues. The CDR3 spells CASSPGGKGNQPQHF. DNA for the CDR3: TGTGCCAGCAGCCCAGGGGGAAAAGGCAATCAGCCCCAGCATTTT.